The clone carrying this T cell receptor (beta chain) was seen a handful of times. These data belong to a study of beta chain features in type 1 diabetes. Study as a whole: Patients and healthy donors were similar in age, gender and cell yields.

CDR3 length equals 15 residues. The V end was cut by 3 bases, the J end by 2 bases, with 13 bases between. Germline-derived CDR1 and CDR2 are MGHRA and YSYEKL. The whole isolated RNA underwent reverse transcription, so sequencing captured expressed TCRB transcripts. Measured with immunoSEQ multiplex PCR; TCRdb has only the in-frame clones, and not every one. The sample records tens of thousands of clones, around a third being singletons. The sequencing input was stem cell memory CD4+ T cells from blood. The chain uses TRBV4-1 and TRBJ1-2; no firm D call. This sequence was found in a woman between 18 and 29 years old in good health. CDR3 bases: TGCGCCAGCAGCCACCCAGCGAACCGAAACTATGGCTACACCTTC. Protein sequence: CASSHPANRNYGYTF.